This T cell receptor beta chain was sequenced during a study of cytomegalovirus exposure and HLA in healthy donors. Whole-study findings and limits: Reports described diagnosis of cytomegalovirus status by the classifier as highly specific and sensitive.

Amplification used 60 Vbeta primers and 13 Jbeta primers. Sequencing used immunoSEQ multiplex PCR; TCRdb keeps in-frame clones, though not all of them. This sample carries 150,000 to 200,000 clones, roughly 80% of them seen once, and the ten largest clones take roughly 10%. A word on this clone: The antigen remains undetermined.

CDR3 length: 12 amino acids. V was shortened by 0 bases and J by 12 bases, with 13 bases between the two germline ends. Per the germline V gene, CDR1 is SQVTM and CDR2 is ANQGSEA. Sequencing was performed on PBMCs. The chain recombines TRBV29-1 with TRBJ2-3; weak D call: TRBD2 (5 bases). The origin of this receptor is a man younger than 35 in good health and CMV-seropositive. DNA for the CDR3: TGCAGCGTTGAAGAGGTCCGGGAAACACAGTATTTT. This translates into CSVEEVRETQYF.